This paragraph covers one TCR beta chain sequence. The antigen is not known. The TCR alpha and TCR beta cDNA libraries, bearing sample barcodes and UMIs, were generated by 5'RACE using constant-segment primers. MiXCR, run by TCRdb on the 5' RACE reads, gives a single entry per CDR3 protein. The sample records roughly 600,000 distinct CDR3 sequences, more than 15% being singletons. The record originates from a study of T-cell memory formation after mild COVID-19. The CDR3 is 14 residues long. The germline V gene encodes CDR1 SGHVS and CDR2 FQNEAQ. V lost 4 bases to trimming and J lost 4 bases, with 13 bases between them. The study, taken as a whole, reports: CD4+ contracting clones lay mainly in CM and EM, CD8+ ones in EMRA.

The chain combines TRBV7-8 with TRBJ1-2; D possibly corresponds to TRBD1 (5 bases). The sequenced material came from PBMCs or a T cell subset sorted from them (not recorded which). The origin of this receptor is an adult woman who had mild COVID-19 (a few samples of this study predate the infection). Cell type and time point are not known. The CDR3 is CASSSRQTPYGYTF. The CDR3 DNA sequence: TGTGCCAGCAGCTCCAGACAGACCCCCTATGGCTACACCTTC.